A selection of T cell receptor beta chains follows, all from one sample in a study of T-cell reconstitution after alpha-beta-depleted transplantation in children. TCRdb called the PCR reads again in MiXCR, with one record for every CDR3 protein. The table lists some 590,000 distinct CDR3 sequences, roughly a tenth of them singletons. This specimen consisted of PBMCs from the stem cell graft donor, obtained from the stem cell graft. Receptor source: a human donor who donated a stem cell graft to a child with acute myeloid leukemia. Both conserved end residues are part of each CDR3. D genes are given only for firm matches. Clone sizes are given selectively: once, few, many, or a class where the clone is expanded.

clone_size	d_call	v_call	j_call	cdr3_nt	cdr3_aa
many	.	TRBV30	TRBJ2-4	TGTGCCTGGATGACCCCCCAGACCCTAGCCAAAAACATTCAGTACTTC	CAWMTPQTLAKNIQYF
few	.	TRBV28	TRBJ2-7	TGTGCCAGCAGGGTTCCCGGGACAACCTACGAGCAGTACTTC	CASRVPGTTYEQYF
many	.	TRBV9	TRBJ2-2	TGTGCCAGCAGCGAACGACAGGCCGGGGCCGGGGAGCTGTTTTTT	CASSERQAGAGELFF
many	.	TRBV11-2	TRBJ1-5	TGTGCCAGCAGCTTAGATCATAGTCAGCCCCAGCATTTT	CASSLDHSQPQHF
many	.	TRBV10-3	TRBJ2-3	TGTGCCATCACCGTGGGTGGAAGCACAGATACGCAGTATTTT	CAITVGGSTDTQYF
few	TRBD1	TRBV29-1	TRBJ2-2	TGCAGCGTCCGACAGGGAAGCACCGGGGAGCTGTTTTTT	CSVRQGSTGELFF
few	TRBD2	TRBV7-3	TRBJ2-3	TGTGCCAGCAGCTTAAGGTGGACTAGCGGGAGCCATGGGGGAGATACGCAGTATTTT	CASSLRWTSGSHGGDTQYF
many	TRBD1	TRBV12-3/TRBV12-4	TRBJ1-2	TGTGCCAGCAGTGACCGGGACAGGGGAGGTCGGGGCTACACCTTC	CASSDRDRGGRGYTF
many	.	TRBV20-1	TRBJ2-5	TGCAGTGCTAATGACAGGTTGGGTAAGGTGACCCAGTACTTC	CSANDRLGKVTQYF
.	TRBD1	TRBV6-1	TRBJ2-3	TGTGCCAGCAGTACGGGACAGGGTATGACAGATACGCAGTATTTT	CASSTGQGMTDTQYF
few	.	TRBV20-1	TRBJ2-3	TGCAGTGCTGTCCTAGAGATAGGGCAGTATTTT	CSAVLEIGQYF
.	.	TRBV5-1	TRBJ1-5	TGCGCCAGCAGCTTGTTGCCAGATCAGCCCCAGCATTTT	CASSLLPDQPQHF
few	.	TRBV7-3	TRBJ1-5	TGTGCCAGCAGCCCTCGATCCAATCAGCCCCAGCATTTT	CASSPRSNQPQHF
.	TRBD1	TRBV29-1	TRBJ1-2	TGCAGCGGGAAGGGACAGGGCTTAGCTAACTATGGCTACACCTTC	CSGKGQGLANYGYTF
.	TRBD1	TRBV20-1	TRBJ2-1	TGCAGTGCCTTGGACAGGGTTTACAATGAGCAGTTCTTC	CSALDRVYNEQFF
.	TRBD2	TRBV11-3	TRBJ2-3	TGTGCCAGCAGCTCCTACCTCACGCGGGGGGGAAGCACAGATACGCAGTATTTT	CASSSYLTRGGSTDTQYF
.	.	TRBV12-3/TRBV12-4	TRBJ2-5	TGTGCCAGCAGTTTAGAGACGGCCATAGGAGGGACCCAGTACTTC	CASSLETAIGGTQYF
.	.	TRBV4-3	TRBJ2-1	TGCGCCAGCAGCCGATCCGTGGGGGTCAGCTCCTACAATGAGCAGTTCTTC	CASSRSVGVSSYNEQFF
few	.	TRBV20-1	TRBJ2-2	TGCAGTGCTAGCAAAGGCGGCCCCGGGGAGCTGTTTTTT	CSASKGGPGELFF
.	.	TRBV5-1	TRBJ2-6	TGCGCCAGCAGCTTGCGGGCAGCCGCCTCTGGGGCCAACGTCCTGACTTTC	CASSLRAAASGANVLTF
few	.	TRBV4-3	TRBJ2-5	TGCGCCAGCAGCCAAGATCCCGGGGTCGAAGCAGGGGCCACCCAGTACTTC	CASSQDPGVEAGATQYF
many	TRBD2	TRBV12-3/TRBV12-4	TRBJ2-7	TGTGCCAGCAGGACTAGCGGGATTTACGAGCAGTACTTC	CASRTSGIYEQYF
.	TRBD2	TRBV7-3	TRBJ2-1	TGTGCCAGCAGCTTAAGGGCTAGCGGGACGCCCAATGAGCAGTTCTTC	CASSLRASGTPNEQFF
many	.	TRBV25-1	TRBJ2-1	TGTGCCAGCAGTGAATCATCGCGGGACCAGTTCTTC	CASSESSRDQFF
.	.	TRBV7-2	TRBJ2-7	TGTGCCAGCAGCTTAGTCGGAAACAGGGTTTCCTACGAGCAGTACTTC	CASSLVGNRVSYEQYF
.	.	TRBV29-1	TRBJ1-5	TGCAGCGTCGCAGACAGTTTGGGGCAGCCCCAGCATTTT	CSVADSLGQPQHF
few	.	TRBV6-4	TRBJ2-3	TGTCCCACAGATACGCAGTATTTT	CPTDTQYF
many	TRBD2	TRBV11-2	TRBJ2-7	TGTGCCAGCAGCCCTAGCGGGGGAAGGTACGAGCAGTACTTC	CASSPSGGRYEQYF
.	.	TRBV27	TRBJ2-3	TGTGCCAGCAGCCTAGGGCCCGCCCTAGCGCCTAGCACAGATACGCAGTATTTT	CASSLGPALAPSTDTQYF
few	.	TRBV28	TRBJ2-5	TGTGCCAGCAGTCTTTGGGGTGCACAAGAGACCCAGTACTTC	CASSLWGAQETQYF
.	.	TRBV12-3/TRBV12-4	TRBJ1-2	TGTGCCAGCAGTTTCGGGTATTCGGGCTATGGCTACACCTTC	CASSFGYSGYGYTF
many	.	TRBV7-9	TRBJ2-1	TGTGCCAGCAGATATATTAGTTCTTCTGGTGAGCAGTTCTTC	CASRYISSSGEQFF
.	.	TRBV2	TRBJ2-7	TGTGCCAGCAGTGAAGCACACATCAGACTCTACGAGCAGTACTTC	CASSEAHIRLYEQYF
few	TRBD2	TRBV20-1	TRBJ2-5	TGCAGTGCCCTCGGCGGGAGGTGGGAGACCCAGTACTTC	CSALGGRWETQYF
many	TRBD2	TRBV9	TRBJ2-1	TGTGCCAGCAGCTTTACTAGCGGGAGTCGTTACAATGAGCAGTTCTTC	CASSFTSGSRYNEQFF
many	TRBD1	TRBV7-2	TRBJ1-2	TGTGCCAGCAGCTCCCCCTCCCGACAGGGAAAAGGCTACACCTTC	CASSSPSRQGKGYTF
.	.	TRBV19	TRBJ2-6	TGTGCCAGTAAGGCCTTCTCTGGGGCCAACGTCCTGACTTTC	CASKAFSGANVLTF
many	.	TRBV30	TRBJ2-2	TGTGCCTGGAGTGTACGTGGCGGGGAGCTGTTTTTT	CAWSVRGGELFF
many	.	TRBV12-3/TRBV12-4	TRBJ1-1	TGTGCCAGCAGTCAAAGACACCTCGGAGGGACTGAAGCTTTCTTT	CASSQRHLGGTEAFF
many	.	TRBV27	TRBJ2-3	TGTGCCAGCAGTTTGATGACTACAGATACGCAGTATTTT	CASSLMTTDTQYF
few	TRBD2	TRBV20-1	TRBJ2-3	TGCAGTGCTAGAGATATCCTAGCGGGAGGTGCAGATACGCAGTATTTT	CSARDILAGGADTQYF
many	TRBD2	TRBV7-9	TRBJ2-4	TGTGCCAGCAGCTTAGCGGGAGGGTCCATTCAGTACTTC	CASSLAGGSIQYF
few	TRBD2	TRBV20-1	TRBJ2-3	TGCAGTGCCGGCAGGAAGCAGACTAGCGCCATGGGAGATACGCAGTATTTT	CSAGRKQTSAMGDTQYF
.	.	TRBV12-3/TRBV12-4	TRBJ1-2	TGTGCCAGCAGCCGAACCACGGACAGCTGGGGGGGCTACACCTTC	CASSRTTDSWGGYTF
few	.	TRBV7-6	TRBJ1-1	TGTGCCAGCAGTCCGCGGGCTACCACTGAAGCTTTCTTT	CASSPRATTEAFF
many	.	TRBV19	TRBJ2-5	TGTGCCAGTAGTCGGGCAGGATGGGAGACCCAGTACTTC	CASSRAGWETQYF
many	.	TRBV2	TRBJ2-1	TGTGCCAGCAGCGAGTTGACCTACAATGAGCAGTTCTTC	CASSELTYNEQFF
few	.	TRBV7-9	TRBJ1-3	TGTGCCAGCAGCCGGGCCGGGGGAAACACCATATATTTT	CASSRAGGNTIYF
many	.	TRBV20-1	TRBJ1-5	TGCAGTGCTAGAGACCTCCGAAGGGGGGATAGCAATCAGCCCCAGCATTTT	CSARDLRRGDSNQPQHF
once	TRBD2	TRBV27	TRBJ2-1	TGTGCCAGCAGTCTTAACCGACTAGCGGGAGAGCGTGAGCAGTTCTTC	CASSLNRLAGEREQFF
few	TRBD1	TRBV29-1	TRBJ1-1	TGCAGCGCCCGACAGGGGAGTGAAGCTTTCTTT	CSARQGSEAFF
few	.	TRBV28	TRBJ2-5	TGTGCCAGCACCCAACCCTACGCGGAGACCCAGTACTTC	CASTQPYAETQYF
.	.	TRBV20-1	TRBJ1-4	TGCAGTGCTAGAGATATTGGGCTAGGGGGATCTAATGAAAAACTGTTTTTT	CSARDIGLGGSNEKLFF